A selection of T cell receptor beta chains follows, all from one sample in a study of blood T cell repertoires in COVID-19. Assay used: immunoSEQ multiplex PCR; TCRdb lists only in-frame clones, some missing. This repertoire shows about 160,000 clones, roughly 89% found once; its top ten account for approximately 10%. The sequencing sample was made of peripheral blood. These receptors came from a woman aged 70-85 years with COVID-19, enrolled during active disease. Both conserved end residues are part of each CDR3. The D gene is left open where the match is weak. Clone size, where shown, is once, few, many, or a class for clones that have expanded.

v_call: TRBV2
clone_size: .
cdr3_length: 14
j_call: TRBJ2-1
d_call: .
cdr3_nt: TGTGCCAGCATAGGGACAAGGTCCTACAATGAGCAGTTCTTC
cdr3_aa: CASIGTRSYNEQFF

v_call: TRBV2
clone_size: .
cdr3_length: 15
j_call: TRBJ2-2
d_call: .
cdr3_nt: TGTGCCAGCAGTGATAGGGGCCCGCACACCGGGGAGCTGTTTTTT
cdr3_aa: CASSDRGPHTGELFF

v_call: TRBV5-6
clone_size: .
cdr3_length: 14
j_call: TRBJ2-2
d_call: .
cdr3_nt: TGTGCCAGCAGCTACGACAGGAGCACCGGGGAGCTGTTTTTT
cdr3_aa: CASSYDRSTGELFF

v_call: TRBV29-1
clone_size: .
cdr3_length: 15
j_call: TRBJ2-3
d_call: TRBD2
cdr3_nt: TGCAGCGTGGTAGGACTAGCGGGGGCCACAGATACGCAGTATTTT
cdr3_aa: CSVVGLAGATDTQYF

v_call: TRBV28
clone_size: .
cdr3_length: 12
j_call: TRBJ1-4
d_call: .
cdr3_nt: TGTGCCAGCGGAGCAACTAATGAAAAACTGTTTTTT
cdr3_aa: CASGATNEKLFF

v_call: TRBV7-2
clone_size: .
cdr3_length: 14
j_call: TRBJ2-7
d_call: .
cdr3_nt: TGTGCCAGCAGCTTTACTATGACAGAATACGAGCAGTACTTC
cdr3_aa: CASSFTMTEYEQYF

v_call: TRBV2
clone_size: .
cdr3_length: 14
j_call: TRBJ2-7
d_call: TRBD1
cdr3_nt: TGTGCCAGCAGAAAGACAGGGTTAGCCTACGAGCAGTACTTC
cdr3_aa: CASRKTGLAYEQYF

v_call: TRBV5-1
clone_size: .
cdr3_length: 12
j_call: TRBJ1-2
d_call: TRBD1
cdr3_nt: TGCGCCAGCAGCAAGGGGGCTGGGGGCTACACCTTC
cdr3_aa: CASSKGAGGYTF

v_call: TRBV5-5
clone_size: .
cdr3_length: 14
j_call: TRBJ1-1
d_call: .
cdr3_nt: TGTGCCAGCAGCTCGTTTACAGGGAACACTGAAGCTTTCTTT
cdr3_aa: CASSSFTGNTEAFF

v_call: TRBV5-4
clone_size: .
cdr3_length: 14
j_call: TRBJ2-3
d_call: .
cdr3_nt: TGTGCCAGCAGCGCAGGGCGTGGAACAGATACGCAGTATTTT
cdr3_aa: CASSAGRGTDTQYF

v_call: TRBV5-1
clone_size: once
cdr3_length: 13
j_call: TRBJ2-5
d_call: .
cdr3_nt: TGCGCCAGCAGCTCCTCAGGGGAAGAGACCCAGTACTTC
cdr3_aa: CASSSSGEETQYF

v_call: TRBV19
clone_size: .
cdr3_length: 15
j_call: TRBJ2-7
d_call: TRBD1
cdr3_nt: TGTGCCAGCAGTCTCCGGGACAGGGGGACCTACGAGCAGTACTTC
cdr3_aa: CASSLRDRGTYEQYF

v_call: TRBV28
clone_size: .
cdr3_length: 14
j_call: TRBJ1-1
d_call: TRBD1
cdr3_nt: TGTGCCAGCAGTCCGGGACAGGCGAACACTGAAGCTTTCTTT
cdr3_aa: CASSPGQANTEAFF

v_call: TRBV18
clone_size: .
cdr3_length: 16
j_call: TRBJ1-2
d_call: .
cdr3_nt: TGTGCCAGCTCACCACGGAGGGTTATTCATAACTATGGCTACACCTTC
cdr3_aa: CASSPRRVIHNYGYTF

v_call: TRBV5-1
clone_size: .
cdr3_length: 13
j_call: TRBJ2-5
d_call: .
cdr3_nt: TGCGCCAGCGGGAGCGGGCCCCAAGAGACCCAGTACTTC
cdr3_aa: CASGSGPQETQYF

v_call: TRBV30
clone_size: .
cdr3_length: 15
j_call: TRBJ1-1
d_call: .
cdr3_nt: TGTGCCTGGAGTGTATTAAGGCAAACGGGCACTGAAGCTTTCTTT
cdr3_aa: CAWSVLRQTGTEAFF

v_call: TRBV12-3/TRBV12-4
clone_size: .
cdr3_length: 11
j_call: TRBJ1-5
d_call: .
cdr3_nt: TGTGCCAGCGGAGACAATCAGCCCCAGCATTTT
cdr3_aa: CASGDNQPQHF

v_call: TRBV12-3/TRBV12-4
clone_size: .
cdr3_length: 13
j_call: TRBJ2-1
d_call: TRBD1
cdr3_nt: TGTGCCAGCGGTCGTGAGGGGGCCAATGAGCAGTTCTTC
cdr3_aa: CASGREGANEQFF

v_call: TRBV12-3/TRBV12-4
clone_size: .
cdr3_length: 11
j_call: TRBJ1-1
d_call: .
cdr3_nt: TGTGCCAGCAGTTTAAATGGGGGGTCTTTCTTT
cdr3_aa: CASSLNGGSFF

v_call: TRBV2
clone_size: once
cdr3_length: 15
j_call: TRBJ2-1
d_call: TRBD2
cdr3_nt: TGTGCCAGCAGGGAAGGGGTAGCGGGGGTTAGTGAGCAGTTCTTC
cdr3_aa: CASREGVAGVSEQFF

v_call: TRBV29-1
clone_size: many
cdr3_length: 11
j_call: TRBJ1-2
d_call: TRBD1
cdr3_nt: TGCAGCGCGAGGGACAGTGTAATCAGCACCTTC
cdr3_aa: CSARDSVISTF

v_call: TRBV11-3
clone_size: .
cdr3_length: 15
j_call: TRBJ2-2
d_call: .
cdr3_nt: TGTGCCAGCAGCTTAGAAGCATCGAACACCGGGGAGCTGTTTTTT
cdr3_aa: CASSLEASNTGELFF

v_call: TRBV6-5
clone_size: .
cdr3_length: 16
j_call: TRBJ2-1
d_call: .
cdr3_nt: TGTGCCAGCAGTTATACGGGTAGGGGTTCCTACAATGAGCAGTTCTTC
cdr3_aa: CASSYTGRGSYNEQFF

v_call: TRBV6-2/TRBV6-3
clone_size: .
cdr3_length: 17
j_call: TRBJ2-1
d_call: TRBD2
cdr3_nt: TGTGCCAGCAGTTACTCCCCTAGCGGGGGGCTCTACAATGAGCAGTTCTTC
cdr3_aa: CASSYSPSGGLYNEQFF

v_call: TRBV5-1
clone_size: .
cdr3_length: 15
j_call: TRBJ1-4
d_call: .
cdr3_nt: TGCGCCAGCAGCCAACAGAGTTTTCAGGGTGAAAAACTGTTTTTT
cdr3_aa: CASSQQSFQGEKLFF

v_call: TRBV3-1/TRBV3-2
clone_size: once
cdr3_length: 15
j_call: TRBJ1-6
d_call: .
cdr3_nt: TGTGCCAGCAGCCAAGTTTCAGGGTCTCCTTCACCCCTCCACTTT
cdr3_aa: CASSQVSGSPSPLHF

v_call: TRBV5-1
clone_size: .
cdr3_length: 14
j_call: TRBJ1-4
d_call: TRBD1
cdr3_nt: TGCGCCAGCGGATTACAGGGGGCAAATGAAAAACTGTTTTTT
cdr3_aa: CASGLQGANEKLFF

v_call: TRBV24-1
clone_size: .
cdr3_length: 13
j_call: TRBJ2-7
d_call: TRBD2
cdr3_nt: TGTGCCTCGAGCGGGGGACCTCTCTACGAGCAGTACTTC
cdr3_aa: CASSGGPLYEQYF

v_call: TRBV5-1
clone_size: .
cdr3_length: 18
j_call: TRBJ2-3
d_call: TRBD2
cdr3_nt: TGCGCCAGCAGCTTGAACCCCTTTGGGGGGGGAGGCACAGATACGCAGTATTTT
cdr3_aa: CASSLNPFGGGGTDTQYF

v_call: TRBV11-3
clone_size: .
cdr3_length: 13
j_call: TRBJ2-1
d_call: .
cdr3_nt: TGTGCCAGCAGCGCAACTCCACGCGGTGAGCAGTTCTTC
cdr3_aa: CASSATPRGEQFF

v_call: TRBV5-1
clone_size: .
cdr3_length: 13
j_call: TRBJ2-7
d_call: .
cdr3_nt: TGCGCCAGCAGCTTGGAGGCGGACTACGAGCAGTACTTC
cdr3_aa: CASSLEADYEQYF

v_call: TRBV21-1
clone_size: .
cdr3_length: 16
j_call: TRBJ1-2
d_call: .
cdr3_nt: TGTGCCAGCAGCAAACTCAGACATCGGGCAGGGGGTGGCTACACCTTC
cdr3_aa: CASSKLRHRAGGGYTF

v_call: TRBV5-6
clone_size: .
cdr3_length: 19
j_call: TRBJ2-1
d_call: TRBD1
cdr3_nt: TGTGCCAGCAGCTTAATATATAGAACCGGGACAGGGAAAGGAAATGAGCAGTTCTTC
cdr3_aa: CASSLIYRTGTGKGNEQFF

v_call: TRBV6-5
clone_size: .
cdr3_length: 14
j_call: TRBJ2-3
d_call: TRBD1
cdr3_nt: TGTGCCAGCAAAGACACAGGGGATGCAGATACGCAGTATTTT
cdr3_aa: CASKDTGDADTQYF

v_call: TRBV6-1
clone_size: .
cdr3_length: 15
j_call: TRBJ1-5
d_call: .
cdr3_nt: TGTGCCAGCAGTGAAGCGACGAGGAGTAATCAGCCCCAGCATTTT
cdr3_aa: CASSEATRSNQPQHF

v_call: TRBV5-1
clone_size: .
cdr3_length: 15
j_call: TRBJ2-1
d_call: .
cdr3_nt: TGCGCCAGCAGCCCACTCCAAAGCTCCTACAATGAGCAGTTCTTC
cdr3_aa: CASSPLQSSYNEQFF